The present entry profiles one T cell receptor beta chain with its context. This sample was included in a study of CD8 T cells in Susac syndrome. While CD8+ and CD4+ T cells were isolated negatively, TEMRA cells were enriched by FACS. RNA was extracted with the RNeasy kit, and a quantity of roughly 0.45 to 1 ug was reverse transcribed using random hexamers. TCRdb re-derived calls from the immunoSEQ multiplex PCR reads in MiXCR, one entry per CDR3 protein. This sample has some 130,000 distinct CDR3 sequences, with roughly 80% found just once. The germline V gene has CDR1 MNHEY and CDR2 SMNVEV (reference sequence). V lost 5 bases and J lost 5; bases outside the gene matches: 0. The CDR3 spans 12 residues.

The origin of this receptor is a human donor with multiple sclerosis. The chain recombines TRBV27 with TRBJ2-7, with 10 bases identical to TRBD1. The sample taken for sequencing was CD8+ T cells from PBMCs. The CDR3 sequence is CASSDRGHEQYF. CDR3 DNA: TGTGCCAGCAGTGACAGGGGGCACGAGCAGTACTTC.